A selection of T cell receptor beta chains follows, all from one sample in a study of immune heterogeneity within non-small cell lung tumors. TCRdb called the multiplex PCR reads again in MiXCR, with one record for every CDR3 protein. The repertoire consists of fewer than 7,500 distinct CDR3 sequences, with around 23% occurring once and the leading ten covering roughly 15%. The specimen sequenced was lung tumor tissue. These receptors all come from a man in his sixties with non-small cell lung cancer. Each CDR3 is given with its conserved first and last residue. D genes are given only for firm matches. The size of a clone is reported for some rows only, either as once, few or many, or as a class for expanded clones.

d_call	v_call	clone_size	j_call	cdr3_aa	cdr3_nt
NA	TRBV15	NA	TRBJ2-7	CATNRDGQNSYEQYF	TGTGCCACCAACAGAGATGGACAGAACTCCTACGAGCAGTACTTC
TRBD1	TRBV19	medium-sized	TRBJ1-1	CASSFGQGPAEAFF	TGTGCCAGTAGTTTCGGACAGGGTCCCGCTGAAGCTTTCTTT
TRBD1	TRBV7-8	NA	TRBJ2-7	CARSLATGGSSAHEQYF	TGTGCCAGAAGCTTAGCAACAGGGGGCTCCTCGGCCCACGAGCAGTACTTC
TRBD2	TRBV28	NA	TRBJ2-5	CASSALRGRETQYF	TGTGCCAGCAGTGCGCTGCGGGGGAGAGAGACCCAGTACTTC
NA	TRBV7-9	many	TRBJ1-1	CASSQAFVGTEAFF	TGTGCCAGCAGCCAGGCGTTTGTGGGCACTGAAGCTTTCTTT
TRBD1	TRBV10-3	many	TRBJ2-7	CAISEGPGQGSHEQYF	TGTGCCATCAGTGAAGGGCCGGGACAGGGGAGCCACGAGCAGTACTTC
NA	TRBV15	medium-sized	TRBJ1-4	CATSEAGVGVGEKLFF	TGTGCCACCAGTGAGGCGGGAGTGGGGGTGGGTGAAAAACTGTTTTTT
TRBD1	TRBV3-1	NA	TRBJ1-1	CASSLPGQGASEAFF	TGTGCCAGCAGCTTACCGGGACAGGGGGCCTCTGAAGCTTTCTTT
NA	TRBV20-1	medium-sized	TRBJ2-7	CSASIGYYEQYF	TGCAGTGCTAGTATAGGTTACTACGAGCAGTACTTC
TRBD1	TRBV4-1	NA	TRBJ1-4	CGSQIQGANEKLFF	TGCGGCAGCCAGATACAGGGGGCCAATGAAAAACTGTTTTTT
NA	TRBV4-1	medium-sized	TRBJ1-2	CASSQGHYGYTF	TGCGCCAGCAGCCAAGGACATTATGGCTACACCTTC
TRBD2	TRBV9	NA	TRBJ2-1	CASSVSGSGGDEQFF	TGTGCCAGCAGCGTGTCCGGGAGCGGGGGTGATGAGCAGTTCTTC
TRBD1	TRBV11-2	NA	TRBJ2-2	CASRPTGGSTGDVFF	TGTGCCAGCAGGCCCACAGGGGGTAGCACCGGGGATGTGTTTTTT
NA	TRBV25-1	medium-sized	TRBJ1-2	CASSESGPRNGYTF	TGTGCCAGCAGTGAATCGGGTCCGAGAAATGGCTACACCTTC
NA	TRBV12-3/TRBV12-4	many	TRBJ2-4	CASSLRGSGDQYF	TGTGCCAGCAGTTTACGGGGGTCAGGGGATCAGTACTTC
NA	TRBV28	medium-sized	TRBJ2-2	CASSSQGTGELFF	TGTGCCAGCAGTTCGCAGGGTACCGGGGAGCTGTTTTTT
NA	TRBV18	many	TRBJ1-1	CASSPVKDIAFF	TGTGCCAGCTCACCAGTGAAGGACATCGCTTTCTTT
NA	TRBV3-1	NA	TRBJ2-4	CSSSQEGAKNIQYF	TGTTCCAGCAGCCAAGAAGGGGCCAAAAACATCCAGTACTTC
NA	TRBV14	NA	TRBJ2-5	CASSQDKGPYQETQYF	TGTGCCAGCAGCCAAGATAAGGGACCGTACCAAGAGACCCAGTACTTC
NA	TRBV4-1	many	TRBJ2-2	CASSQVNSGELFF	TGCGCCAGCAGCCAAGTCAACTCCGGGGAGCTGTTTTTT
NA	TRBV7-8	many	TRBJ2-2	CASSFNPQVYTGELFF	TGTGCCAGCAGCTTCAACCCCCAGGTTTACACCGGGGAGCTGTTTTTT
NA	TRBV7-2	medium-sized	TRBJ2-5	CASSLSVGARQETQYF	TGTGCCAGCAGCTTATCGGTGGGGGCGAGACAAGAGACCCAGTACTTC
NA	TRBV30	NA	TRBJ2-7	CAWSWELSYVQYF	TGTGCGTGGAGTTGGGAGCTAAGCTACGTGCAGTACTTC
TRBD2	TRBV18	many	TRBJ2-5	CASSPRGGETQYF	TGTGCCAGCTCACCTCGGGGGGGAGAGACCCAGTACTTC
NA	TRBV3-1	many	TRBJ2-7	CASSRQGPYEQYF	TGTGCCAGCAGCCGGCAGGGGCCCTACGAGCAGTACTTC
TRBD1	TRBV6-1	medium-sized	TRBJ1-3	CASRKDRANPGNTIYF	TGTGCCAGCAGAAAGGACAGGGCGAATCCTGGAAACACCATATATTTT
TRBD2	TRBV6-1	many	TRBJ2-2	CASSATSGRAGTGELFF	TGTGCCAGCAGTGCGACTAGCGGGAGGGCGGGCACCGGGGAGCTGTTTTTT
TRBD2	TRBV9	NA	TRBJ2-5	CARSVGIGTSGRVRQETQYF	TGTGCCAGAAGCGTAGGGATCGGTACTAGCGGGAGGGTTCGACAAGAGACCCAGTACTTC
TRBD2	TRBV6-1	many	TRBJ2-4	CASSPKTSGLAKNIQYF	TGTGCCAGCAGTCCGAAGACTAGCGGGCTAGCCAAAAACATTCAGTACTTC
NA	TRBV12-3/TRBV12-4	medium-sized	TRBJ2-1	CASSIGSSYNEQFF	TGTGCCAGCAGTATAGGAAGCTCCTACAATGAGCAGTTCTTC
NA	TRBV3-1	medium-sized	TRBJ1-2	CASSQIGQKGGGYTF	TGTGCCAGCAGCCAAATCGGACAGAAGGGTGGTGGCTACACCTTC
NA	TRBV3-1	NA	TRBJ1-4	CTNSQRSRYEKLFF	TGTACCAACAGCCAGCGATCACGTTATGAAAAACTGTTTTTT
NA	TRBV18	medium-sized	TRBJ1-6	CASSPPGRGSSPLHF	TGTGCCAGCTCACCACCGGGCAGGGGCTCTTCACCCCTCCACTTT
NA	TRBV2	many	TRBJ2-3	CASSVGADTQYF	TGTGCCAGCAGTGTTGGCGCAGATACGCAGTATTTT
TRBD1	TRBV5-1	many	TRBJ2-7	CASSPQPGQSSYEQYF	TGCGCCAGCAGCCCCCAACCGGGACAGTCCTCCTACGAGCAGTACTTC
NA	TRBV5-1	many	TRBJ2-1	CASSPDSNEQFF	TGCGCCAGCAGCCCGGACTCCAATGAGCAGTTCTTC
NA	TRBV11-2	NA	TRBJ2-7	CASLYTAAGGYEQYF	TGTGCCAGCTTGTATACTGCAGCCGGTGGGTACGAGCAGTACTTC
NA	TRBV5-1	medium-sized	TRBJ2-7	CASSFSQGPYEQYF	TGCGCCAGCAGCTTCTCACAGGGTCCCTACGAGCAGTACTTC
NA	TRBV27	NA	TRBJ2-6	CASSSNRAGANVLTF	TGTGCCAGCAGTTCCAACAGGGCCGGGGCCAACGTCCTGACTTTC
NA	TRBV5-4	few	TRBJ2-1	CASSLAGSGYNEQFF	TGTGCCAGCAGCTTGGCGGGGTCCGGCTACAATGAGCAGTTCTTC
NA	TRBV30	medium-sized	TRBJ1-6	CAWSSSGGRFTSPLHF	TGTGCCTGGAGTTCTTCCGGGGGGCGGTTTACTTCACCCCTCCACTTT
TRBD2	TRBV10-1	medium-sized	TRBJ2-1	CASSESLAGERNEQFF	TGCGCCAGCAGTGAGTCTCTAGCGGGAGAAAGAAATGAGCAGTTCTTC
TRBD2	TRBV7-2	medium-sized	TRBJ2-7	CASSLRTSYEQYF	TGTGCCAGCAGCTTAAGGACTAGCTACGAGCAGTACTTC
NA	TRBV20-1	NA	TRBJ2-7	CSARDISRAPEQYF	TGCAGTGCTAGAGATATTAGCAGGGCCCCCGAGCAGTACTTC
NA	TRBV4-1	medium-sized	TRBJ1-2	CASSQDAGIGYGYTF	TGCGCCAGCAGCCAAGATGCGGGGATCGGCTATGGCTACACCTTC
NA	TRBV28	large	TRBJ2-7	CASSLTVAAATF	TGTGCCAGCAGTTTAACAGTAGCGGCAGCTACGTTC
TRBD1	TRBV7-8	many	TRBJ2-1	CASSLAGTGVINEQFF	TGTGCCAGCAGCTTAGCCGGGACAGGGGTGATCAATGAGCAGTTCTTC
TRBD2	TRBV18	NA	TRBJ2-1	CASPPGLNNEQFF	TGTGCCTCACCTCCGGGACTAAACAATGAGCAGTTCTTC
NA	TRBV5-1	NA	TRBJ1-2	CSSGDSVANYGYTF	TGCTCCAGCGGGGACTCCGTAGCTAACTATGGCTACACCTTC
TRBD2	TRBV19	medium-sized	TRBJ2-1	CASSIDRASGSYNEQFF	TGTGCCAGTAGTATAGATCGTGCTAGCGGGAGCTACAATGAGCAGTTCTTC
NA	TRBV20-1	medium-sized	TRBJ1-1	CSAHGVLPLNTEAFF	TGCAGTGCCCACGGAGTACTACCACTCAACACTGAAGCTTTCTTT
NA	TRBV6-1	NA	TRBJ1-4	CASSQPGQKLFF	TGTGCCAGCAGCCAACCAGGTCAAAAACTGTTTTTT
TRBD1	TRBV3-1	few	TRBJ2-3	CASSQVVYGTGGTDTQYF	TGTGCCAGCAGCCAAGTGGTATACGGCACAGGGGGCACTGATACGCAGTATTTT
TRBD2	TRBV7-3	many	TRBJ2-1	CASSSPRLAGGGNEQFF	TGTGCCAGCAGCTCCCCTAGGCTCGCGGGAGGAGGGAATGAGCAGTTCTTC